This TCR beta chain was sequenced in a study of blood T cell repertoires in COVID-19. In the study overall: T cells, B-cell-depleted T cells, or PBMCs provided the cDNA or gDNA that served as material.

In the original processing: Scientists estimated how many nucleated cells there were by amplifying reference gene primers. The repertoire was sequenced with immunoSEQ multiplex PCR; TCRdb's copy has only in-frame clones and lacks some. V, J and clone size are taken as reported in that table, and D and trimming were inferred from the DNA itself. The table shows approximately 160,000 clones, with more than 90% occurring only once. The CDR3 length is 15 residues. Germline V CDR1 and CDR2: GTSNPN, SVGIG (reference sequence). The ends were cut back, 8 bases at V and 6 bases at J, with 23 bases in the middle.

The chain combines TRBV30 with TRBJ1-5; TRBD1 is a possible D gene (6 bases). The sequence was collected from a man aged 45-60 years with acute or convalescent COVID-19. The sample was peripheral blood. The CDR3 DNA reads as TGTGCCCTAAAACTAGGGGGAGGGAAGGGTCAGCCCCAGCATTTT. Translating it yields CALKLGGGKGQPQHF. Full variable domain (rest looked up from reference TRBV30 and TRBJ1-5): SQTIHQWPATLVQPVGSPLSLECTVEGTSNPNLYWYRQAAGRGLQLLFYSVGIGQISSEVPQNLSASRPQDRQFILSSKKLLLSDSGFYLCALKLGGGKGQPQHFGDGTRLSIL.